The clone carrying this T cell receptor beta chain was counted a few times. The germline CDR1 and CDR2 sequences are DFQATT and SNEGSKA (reference sequence). The CDR3 contains 14 residues. V lost 6 bases, J lost 5 bases, and 18 bases lay in between. This entry is derived from a study of CD8+CD57+ T cells in acquired aplastic anemia. The study profiled TCR beta VDJ and CDR3 using genomic DNA as template. Each CDR3 protein gets one entry after TCRdb re-called the reads with MiXCR. The sample carries approximately 250,000 distinct CDR3 sequences, approximately 82% recorded once. An expansion of CD8+CD57+ cells by flow cytometry had been shown in patients chosen for sequencing.

Sequenced: sorted CD4+, CD8+, or CD8+CD57+ T cells (not recorded which) from PBMCs. V usage is TRBV20-1 and J usage is TRBJ2-3, with D hard to call. The sequence derives from a human donor with aplastic anemia. The CDR3 nucleotides are TGCAGTGCCACTTTCCCCAGAAACGGAGATACGCAGTATTTT. This gives the protein CSATFPRNGDTQYF.